This T cell receptor (beta chain) was sequenced for a study of sequential checkpoint blockade in melanoma. Assay: immunoSEQ multiplex PCR; the TCRdb copy retains only in-frame clones and omits some. The sample has 4,500 to 5,000 clones, nearly 25% seen once; the top ten hold under 40%. Germline CDR1 SGDLS, CDR2 YYNGEE. The CDR3 length is 14 residues. The V and J ends lost 2 bases and 2 bases respectively, with 10 bases between them. Treatment specified: randomized to nivolumab then ipilimumab (arm A) or the reverse (arm B). This TCR derives from a human donor with melanoma. The chain carries TRBV9 and TRBJ2-5; D might be TRBD2 (6 bases). Sequenced material: tumor tissue (inferred from file names), taken from a patient given nivolumab and ipilimumab in sequence. Written as DNA, the CDR3 is TGTGCCAGCAGCGTCGGAGGGGATCAAGAGACCCAGTACTTC. It codes for CASSVGGDQETQYF.